This is a list of T cell receptor beta chains from one sample in a study of cytomegalovirus exposure and HLA in healthy donors. Clones were read by immunoSEQ multiplex PCR, and TCRdb kept only the in-frame ones, dropping some. The sample carries 150,000 to 200,000 clones, approximately 84% recorded once. Sequencing input: PBMCs. These receptors all come from a female donor in good health and CMV-seronegative. CDR3s include the opening cysteine and the closing phenylalanine or tryptophan. A D gene is named only where the DNA matches it firmly. Clone size, where shown, is once, few, many, or a class for clones that have expanded.

D: TRBD2
V: TRBV10-1
J: TRBJ2-3
size: .
CDR3: CASSPFHRTSGGDDTQYF
DNA: TGCGCCAGCAGTCCCTTCCACCGGACTAGCGGGGGGGACGATACGCAGTATTTT

D: .
V: TRBV11-1
J: TRBJ2-3
size: .
CDR3: CASRPGGTTKDTQYF
DNA: TGTGCCAGCAGACCTGGGGGGACCACGAAAGATACGCAGTATTTT

D: TRBD1
V: TRBV10-3
J: TRBJ1-2
size: .
CDR3: CAIRETGYGYTF
DNA: TGTGCCATCAGAGAGACAGGGTATGGCTACACCTTC

D: .
V: TRBV7-9
J: TRBJ2-3
size: few
CDR3: CASSPGMPDTQYF
DNA: TGTGCCAGCAGCCCAGGGATGCCAGATACGCAGTATTTT

D: .
V: TRBV5-1
J: TRBJ2-7
size: .
CDR3: CASSLGSGSYEQYF
DNA: TGCGCCAGCAGCTTGGGGTCGGGTTCCTACGAGCAGTACTTC

D: .
V: TRBV18
J: TRBJ2-7
size: .
CDR3: CASSPPSAGLGSYEQYF
DNA: TGTGCCAGCTCACCGCCATCGGCAGGGCTCGGCTCCTACGAGCAGTACTTC

D: TRBD2
V: TRBV5-1
J: TRBJ2-1
size: .
CDR3: CASSSGTSGGVSYNEQFF
DNA: TGCGCCAGCAGTTCCGGGACTAGCGGGGGGGTCTCCTACAATGAGCAGTTCTTC

D: .
V: TRBV30
J: TRBJ2-3
size: few
CDR3: CAWGPGLSTDTQYF
DNA: TGTGCCTGGGGTCCGGGACTTAGCACAGATACGCAGTATTTT

D: .
V: TRBV27
J: TRBJ2-3
size: .
CDR3: CASSAPPDTQYF
DNA: TGTGCCAGCAGTGCGCCCCCAGATACGCAGTATTTT

D: TRBD2
V: TRBV7-9
J: TRBJ2-3
size: .
CDR3: CASSLAGTGGNTQYF
DNA: TGTGCCAGCAGCTTAGCGGGGACGGGGGGTAACACGCAGTATTTT